Below, 2 T cell receptor beta chains from the same sample are listed, as sequenced in a study of tumor-infiltrating lymphocytes in primary liver carcinoma. Unsorted bulk tissue (roughly 20-31 mg) underwent RNA and DNA co-extraction. A constant-region primer served to make TCR beta cDNA from about 530 ng total RNA. ARM-PCR, slightly modified, supplied the TCR beta libraries through three nested multiplex PCR rounds. Forward primers for TRBV1-TRBV30 and a C-beta reverse primer served the first two PCR rounds, at roughly 10 cycles each. TCRdb re-derived calls from the multiplex PCR reads in MiXCR, one entry per CDR3 protein. The table lists about 120,000 distinct CDR3 sequences, 55% to 70% of them singletons, with around 8.1% in the top ten. Sequencing input: tumor-adjacent normal liver tissue. The receptors here all came from a woman aged 55 to 70 with primary liver carcinoma and hepatitis B virus infection.

The genes are TRBV29-1 and TRBJ1-2; a possible D gene is TRBD1 (6 bases). Trimming removed 8 bases at V and 10 bases at J, with 14 bases between. Germline CDR1 SQVTM, CDR2 ANQGSEA. The CDR3 covers 10 residues. The CDR3 here is CSIRDNFYTF. CDR3 nucleotide sequence: TGCAGCATACGGGACAACTTCTACACCTTC.

This clonotype was seen many times. The gene calls are TRBV28 and TRBJ2-5; 7 nucleotides line up with TRBD2. Germline assignment: CDR1 MDHEN and CDR2 SYDVKM. V gave up 5 bases and J gave up 1 base; unmatched junction bases: 7. This CDR3 is 15 amino acids long. The DNA for the CDR3 is TGTGCCAGCAGTGGGGGTAGCGGGCTCCAAGAGACCCAGTACTTC. This translates into CASSGGSGLQETQYF.